This TCR beta chain appears in the sequencing data of a study of shared clonotypes between healthy human individuals. About the research overall: CD4 naive cells filled three plates per donor, CD4 memory three, CD8 naive two and CD8 memory one. Study-wide findings and caveats: At large depth, rarefaction still showed sorted-subset sequencing to be incomplete.

This CDR3 has 14 amino acids. Germline V gene lookup returns CDR1 SGHAT and CDR2 FQNNGV. Naivety among CD8 cells was defined by CD45RO negativity and positive CCR7 selection, thereby excluding terminally differentiated effector memory CD45RA+ cells. This clone was recorded only once. Its specificity is not known. One end of the junction varies from germline; a read error may be responsible. Clones were read by immunoSEQ multiplex PCR, and TCRdb kept only the in-frame ones, dropping some. This table has approximately 600,000 clones, roughly 96% appearing once. Specimen: naive CD8+ T cells sorted from blood. The chain recombines TRBV11-2 with TRBJ2-7; tentatively, D is TRBD1 (5 bases). This clonotype was obtained from a woman aged 25 to 39 in good health. The CDR3: CASSLAVGPTSRHF. The CDR3 DNA follows: TGTGCCAGCAGCTTAGCTGTGGGGCCCACTTCAAGACACTTC.